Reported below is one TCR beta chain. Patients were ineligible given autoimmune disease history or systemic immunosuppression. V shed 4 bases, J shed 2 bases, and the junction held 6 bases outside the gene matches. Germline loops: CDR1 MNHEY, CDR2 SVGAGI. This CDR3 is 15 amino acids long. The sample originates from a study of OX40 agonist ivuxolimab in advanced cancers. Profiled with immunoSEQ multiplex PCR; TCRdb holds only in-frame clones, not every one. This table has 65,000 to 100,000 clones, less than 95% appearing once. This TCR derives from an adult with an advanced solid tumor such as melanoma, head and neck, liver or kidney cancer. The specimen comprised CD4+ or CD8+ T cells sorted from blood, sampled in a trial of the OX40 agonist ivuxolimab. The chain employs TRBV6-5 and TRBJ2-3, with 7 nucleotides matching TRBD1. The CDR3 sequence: CASSSARGFTDTQYF. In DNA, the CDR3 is TGTGCCAGCAGTTCAGCCAGGGGGTTCACAGATACGCAGTATTTT.